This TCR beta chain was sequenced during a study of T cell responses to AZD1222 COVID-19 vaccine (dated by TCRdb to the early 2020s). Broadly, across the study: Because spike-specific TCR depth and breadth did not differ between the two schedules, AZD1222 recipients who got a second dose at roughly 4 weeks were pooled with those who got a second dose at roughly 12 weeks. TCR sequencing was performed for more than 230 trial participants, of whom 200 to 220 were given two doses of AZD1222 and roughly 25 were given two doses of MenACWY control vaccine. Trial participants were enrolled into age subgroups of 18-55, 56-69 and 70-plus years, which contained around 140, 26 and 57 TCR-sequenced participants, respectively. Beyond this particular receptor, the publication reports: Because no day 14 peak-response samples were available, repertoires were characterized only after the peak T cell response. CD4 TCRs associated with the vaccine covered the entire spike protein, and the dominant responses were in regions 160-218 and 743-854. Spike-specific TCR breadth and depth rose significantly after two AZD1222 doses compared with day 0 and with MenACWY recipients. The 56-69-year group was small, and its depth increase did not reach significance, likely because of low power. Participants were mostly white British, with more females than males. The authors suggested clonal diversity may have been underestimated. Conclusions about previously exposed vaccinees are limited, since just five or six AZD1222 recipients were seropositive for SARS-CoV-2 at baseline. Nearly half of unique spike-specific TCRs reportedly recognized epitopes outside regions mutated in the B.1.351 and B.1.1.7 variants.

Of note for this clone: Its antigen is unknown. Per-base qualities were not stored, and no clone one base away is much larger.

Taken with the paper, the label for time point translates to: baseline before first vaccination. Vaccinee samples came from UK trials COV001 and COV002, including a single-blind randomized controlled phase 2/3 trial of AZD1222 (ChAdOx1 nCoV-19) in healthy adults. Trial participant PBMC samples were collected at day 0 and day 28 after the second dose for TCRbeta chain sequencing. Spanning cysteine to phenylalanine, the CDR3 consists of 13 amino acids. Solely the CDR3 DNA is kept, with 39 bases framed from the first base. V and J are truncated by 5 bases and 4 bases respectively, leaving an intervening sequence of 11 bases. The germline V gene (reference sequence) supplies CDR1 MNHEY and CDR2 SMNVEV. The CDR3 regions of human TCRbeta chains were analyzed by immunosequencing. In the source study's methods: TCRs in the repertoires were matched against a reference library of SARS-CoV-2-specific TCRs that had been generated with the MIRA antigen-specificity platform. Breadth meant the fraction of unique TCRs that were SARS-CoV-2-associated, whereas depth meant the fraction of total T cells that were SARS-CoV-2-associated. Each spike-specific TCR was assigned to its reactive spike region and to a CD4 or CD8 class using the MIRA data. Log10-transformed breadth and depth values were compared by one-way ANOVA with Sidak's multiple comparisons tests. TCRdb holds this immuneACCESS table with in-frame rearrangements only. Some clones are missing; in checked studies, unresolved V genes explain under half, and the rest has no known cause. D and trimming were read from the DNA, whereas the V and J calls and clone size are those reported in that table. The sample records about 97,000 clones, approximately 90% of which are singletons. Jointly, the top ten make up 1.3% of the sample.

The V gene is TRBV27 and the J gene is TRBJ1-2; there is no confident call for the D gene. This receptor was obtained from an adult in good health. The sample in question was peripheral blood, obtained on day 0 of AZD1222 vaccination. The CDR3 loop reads CASSPSGSYGYTF. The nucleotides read TGTGCCAGCAGTCCGAGTGGCTCCTATGGCTACACCTTC.